Detailed here is one T cell receptor (beta chain). The antigen is undetermined. The sample originates from a study of T cell responses to AZD1222 COVID-19 vaccine. Using immunoSEQ multiplex PCR, the repertoire was profiled, and TCRdb retains in-frame clones only, with some absent. The sample has some 150,000 clones; about 89% are singletons. Overall study results and limits: Possibly, clonal diversity was underestimated; donors were largely white British and included more females. Just 6 or 7 people given AZD1222 tested seropositive at baseline.

V lost 5 bases and J 5 bases, leaving 16 bases between the germline ends. The CDR3 extends over 16 amino acids. Looked up from germline, CDR1 is LGHNA and CDR2 is YNFKEQ. The clonotype comes from an adult in good health. The starting material was peripheral blood, obtained on day 0 of AZD1222 vaccination. The genes are TRBV4-2 and TRBJ1-6, with D maybe TRBD1 (5 bases). The CDR3 loop reads CASSVGEAADNSPLHF. The CDR3 region has the DNA TGTGCCAGCAGCGTAGGGGAGGCGGCCGATAATTCACCCCTCCACTTT.